This record concerns one TCR beta chain sequence. Its antigen remains unidentified. One base away there is no much larger clone; base qualities are not given. The immunoSEQ assay at survey resolution was used to sequence TCRbeta rearrangements from genomic DNA. The paper's processing steps were these. In the TCR sequencing data, the lowest productive clonotype frequency that could be detected was 2.59 x 10-5. Only productive TCRbeta rearrangements, defined as complete and in-frame sequences, were included in the analyses. Sample clonality was computed as Simpson clonality in the immunoSEQ Analyzer version 3.0. Clones were binned by frequency as very rare, small, medium, large (1-20%) or hyperexpanded (>20%). Generation probabilities were estimated with OLGA 1.2.3, V-gene circos plots were made with VDJtools, specificities were looked up in VDJdb, and CDR3 motifs were identified with GLIPH. Here the immuneACCESS table is served through TCRdb, limited to in-frame sequences with V and J called. Missing clones are a known gap in these copies; in checked studies unresolved V genes cover under half, and the rest lacks a known reason. The V and J calls and clone size are taken from that table; D and trimming were inferred from the DNA. In this sample the table shows just over 40,000 clones, about four fifths of which occur a single time. The top ten constitute about 3.8% of the sample.

The healthy control group was made up of 37 blood donors, and the Finnish Red Cross blood service supplied their buffy coats. All TCR-sequenced material derived from peripheral blood: patient blood samples and healthy donor buffy coats. Ficoll-Hypaque gradient centrifugation was used to isolate peripheral blood mononuclear cells. For the healthy controls, CD4+ cells were obtained from buffy coats by magnetic purification. The Gentra Puregene Cell and Tissue kit was used to extract genomic DNA, and a Qubit 2.0 fluorometer was used to measure the amount of genomic DNA. This record belongs to a study of STAT5B mutations in CD4+ large granular lymphocyte leukemia (dated by TCRdb to 2022 to 2024). As for the study more broadly: Among healthy controls, the CDR3 'QG' motif was associated with a particular HLA allele. TCRbeta repertoires of CD4+ T-cell large granular lymphocyte leukemia patients were compared with those of healthy blood donors. The purity of purified fractions was confirmed by flow cytometry on FACSCanto II or FACSVerse to exceed 95% among lymphocytes.

Summary of the overall study and its limitations: CD4-sorted patient repertoires appeared more clonal than healthy CD4+ repertoires, and this difference persisted after removing the putative leukemic clones. The data were not HLA-matched, and the relatively small sample size could explain the higher clonality seen in CD4+ compared with CD8+ T-LGLL. Enrichment of TRBV06-family usage was observed among the top patient clones (8/27) relative to healthy controls (2/35). Each patient's main leukemic clonotypes were private, but more than 20% of these clonotypes showed up at low frequency in the non-leukemic repertoires of other patients.

The CDR3 starts with the cysteine, ends with the phenylalanine, and has 15 residues. The sequence is cut down to CDR3 DNA, 45 bases in frame from base 1. Trimming accounts for 7 bases at V and 2 bases at J, while the number of junction bases matched to no gene is 8. CDR1 MNHNS and CDR2 SASEGT were looked up in the germline V gene. The sequenced sample consisted of CD4+ T cells from blood buffy coats. The origin of this receptor is a human donor in good health. The chain couples TRBV6-1 to TRBJ2-1; 7 nucleotides in the junction match TRBD1. DNA sequence: TGTGCCAGCATCCGTACCGGGACAGCCTACAATGAGCAGTTCTTC. It specifies CASIRTGTAYNEQFF.